A selection of T cell receptor beta chains follows, all from one sample in a study of blood T cell dynamics during melanoma immunotherapy. Sequencing used immunoSEQ multiplex PCR; TCRdb keeps in-frame clones, though not all of them. This table holds approximately 11,000 clones, over 70% found once. Sequencing used blood, obtained from a patient treated with checkpoint blockade. The receptors were gathered from a human donor with melanoma. CDR3s include the opening cysteine and the closing phenylalanine or tryptophan. D genes are given only for firm matches. Not all rows give a size; the values are once, few, many and, for expanded clones, a class.

CDR3 DNA,CDR3 protein,clone size,J gene,V gene,D gene
TGTGCCAGCAGTGCTGACAGGGTGGTGAGGGATACGCAGTATTTT,CASSADRVVRDTQYF,-,TRBJ2-3,TRBV6-1,TRBD1
TGTGCCAGCAGTTCTGAGGACAGGGTTGCAGATACGCAGTATTTT,CASSSEDRVADTQYF,-,TRBJ2-3,TRBV28,TRBD1
TGTGCCAGCAGTCTCCTAGCGGGGGGGGACACAGATACGCAGTATTTT,CASSLLAGGDTDTQYF,once,TRBJ2-3,TRBV27,TRBD2
TGTGCCAGCAGGGATCAGGGGGTTAGCAATCAGCCCCAGCATTTT,CASRDQGVSNQPQHF,-,TRBJ1-5,TRBV27,TRBD1
TGTGCCAGCAGCCAACGCGGGGGCCAGAGCACAGATACGCAGTATTTT,CASSQRGGQSTDTQYF,-,TRBJ2-3,TRBV4-2,-
TGTGCCAGCCGCAGGGGCGCCGGGGAGCTGTTTTTT,CASRRGAGELFF,-,TRBJ2-2,TRBV6-6,-
TGCGCCAGCAGCTTGATGCAGGGGCAAACCTACAATGAGCAGTTCTTC,CASSLMQGQTYNEQFF,-,TRBJ2-1,TRBV5-1,-
TGTGCCAGCAGCTTAGCAGGGAGCAATCAGCCCCAGCATTTT,CASSLAGSNQPQHF,once,TRBJ1-5,TRBV7-2,-
TGTGCCAGCGCCCTGGGGGGTTATCAGCCCCAGCATTTT,CASALGGYQPQHF,-,TRBJ1-5,TRBV27,-
TGTGCCAGCAGCCCCCTAGCGGGGGCCTTCAATGAGCAGTTCTTC,CASSPLAGAFNEQFF,-,TRBJ2-1,TRBV5-6,TRBD2
TGTGCCAGCTCACCATCCATGGGGACTGAAGCTTTCTTT,CASSPSMGTEAFF,-,TRBJ1-1,TRBV18,-
TGTGCCAGCGCCCTTCAGCCCTCCGGCTACACCTTC,CASALQPSGYTF,-,TRBJ1-2,TRBV2,-
TGTGCCAGCAGCGTAGATGAAGGGGGCGGCTACAATGAGCAGTTCTTC,CASSVDEGGGYNEQFF,-,TRBJ2-1,TRBV9,TRBD1
TGTGCCAGCAGTCACTACACCGGGGAGCTGTTTTTT,CASSHYTGELFF,-,TRBJ2-2,TRBV5-5,-
TGTGCCAGCAGGCCCGGGACGGCGACGGAAAAACTGTTTTTT,CASRPGTATEKLFF,-,TRBJ1-4,TRBV2,-
TGTGCCAGCAGTAAACAGGGTAGGGGCTATGGCTACACCTTC,CASSKQGRGYGYTF,-,TRBJ1-2,TRBV6-5,-
TGTGCCAGTAGTCGGGACAGAAGCTCTGGAAACACCATATATTTT,CASSRDRSSGNTIYF,-,TRBJ1-3,TRBV19,TRBD1
TGTGCCAGCAGTAGGACTAGGGGGACCTACGAGCAGTACTTC,CASSRTRGTYEQYF,-,TRBJ2-7,TRBV6-5,-
TGTGCCAGCAGCTCAGGGGGGGCTAACCAAGAGACCCAGTACTTC,CASSSGGANQETQYF,-,TRBJ2-5,TRBV7-2,-
TGTGCCAGCAGTTATTCCGGGACAGGGGAGTATGGCTACACCTTC,CASSYSGTGEYGYTF,-,TRBJ1-2,TRBV6-4,TRBD1
TGTGCCAGCAGCTTGGGGAAGGGAGTCTATGGCTACACCTTC,CASSLGKGVYGYTF,-,TRBJ1-2,TRBV7-8,-
TGTGCCAGCAGCTACCAGGGGGGCGCGGGGGAGACCCAGTACTTC,CASSYQGGAGETQYF,-,TRBJ2-5,TRBV11-1,-
TGTGCCAGTAGTCTCGGACAGGGGGTGGGCAATCAGCCCCAGCATTTT,CASSLGQGVGNQPQHF,-,TRBJ1-5,TRBV19,TRBD1
TGTGCCAGCAGCTTGGGGGGGACAGGTCGTGAAAAACTGTTTTTT,CASSLGGTGREKLFF,-,TRBJ1-4,TRBV5-4,TRBD1
TGTGCCAGCACGGAGGTTAGCAATCAGCCCCAGCATTTT,CASTEVSNQPQHF,-,TRBJ1-5,TRBV6-6,-
TGTGCCAGCAGTTTAGCGGGGGGGATCGCAGATACGCAGTATTTT,CASSLAGGIADTQYF,few,TRBJ2-3,TRBV28,TRBD2
TGTGCCAGCAGTGGGGCTAGCGGGTTTACCGGGGAGCTGTTTTTT,CASSGASGFTGELFF,-,TRBJ2-2,TRBV2,TRBD2
TGTGCCAGCAGTTCCCAGGGGCAGCCCCAGCATTTT,CASSSQGQPQHF,-,TRBJ1-5,TRBV6-6,-
TGCGCCAGCAGTCTAACGGGACGGCATCAGCCCCAGCATTTT,CASSLTGRHQPQHF,-,TRBJ1-5,TRBV5-1,-
TGTGCCAGCAGCTCGAGGAACCTCATTTCTGGAAACACCATATATTTT,CASSSRNLISGNTIYF,once,TRBJ1-3,TRBV7-9,-
TGCGCCAGCAGGGACGGGGCCTCTAATGAAAAACTGTTTTTT,CASRDGASNEKLFF,once,TRBJ1-4,TRBV10-2,-
TGCAGCGTTTTTTCGGGACAGGGGAAATCTGAAGCTTTCTTT,CSVFSGQGKSEAFF,few,TRBJ1-1,TRBV29-1,TRBD1
TGCGCCAGCAGTCAATCAGGGACTAGCGTAGATACGCAGTATTTT,CASSQSGTSVDTQYF,-,TRBJ2-3,TRBV23-1,TRBD2
TGCGCCAGCAGCCAAGACCCTGGGCAGGGGAGTGACGAGCAGTACTTC,CASSQDPGQGSDEQYF,-,TRBJ2-7,TRBV4-3,-